The source of this TCR beta chain is a study of blood T cell repertoires in COVID-19. Background on the study: The United States, Italy and Spain were the sources of the acute and convalescent COVID-19 samples.

Authors' methods: Estimated nucleated cell counts came from reference gene primer amplification. Libraries were prepared by immunoSEQ multiplex PCR; TCRdb keeps only in-frame clonotypes and omits some of them. V and J calls and clone size are given by that table; D and trimming were obtained from the DNA. The repertoire holds more than 13,000 clones, with about nine tenths as singletons. The CDR3 is made up of 15 amino acids. Trimming at V came to 5 bases and at J to 0 bases, leaving 5 bases not matched to a gene. Germline V gene sequence: CDR1 MNHEY, CDR2 SVGEGT. The TCR originated in a human donor in a cohort sampled during active COVID-19. This rearrangement joins TRBV6-2 or TRBV6-3 to TRBJ1-2; 8 bases align to TRBD1. Specimen: peripheral blood. The DNA for the CDR3 is TGTGCCAGCAGTAAACCGGGACAGGCTAACTATGGCTACACCTTC. As protein: CASSKPGQANYGYTF.